This TCR beta chain was recovered during a study of shared clonotypes between healthy human individuals. The germline CDR1 and CDR2 sequences are MGHRA and YSYEKL. Trimming shortened V by 3 bases and J by 4 bases, and 15 bases separated the two germline ends. This CDR3 is 15 amino acids long. Produced via immunoSEQ multiplex PCR; TCRdb's table is partial and in-frame only. The sample lists over a million clones, approximately 78% occurring once. The chain is built from TRBV4-1 and TRBJ1-1; tentatively, D is TRBD1 (5 bases). Sequencing used memory CD4+ T cells from PBMCs. The sample's subset: CD45RA-negative fraction. The clonotype originates from a young man in good health. Some clones in this sample may be carry-over from other donors' samples. CDR3 nucleotide sequence: TGCGCCAGCAGCCAGCCTGGGGGGTATGGCACTGAAGCTTTCTTT. Translation: CASSQPGGYGTEAFF.